This TCR beta chain was documented in a study of CD8+ T cells in alopecia areata. Study-level findings and limits: Tissue-resident alphabeta T cells belonging to normal skin likewise get sequenced within scalp specimens. Alopecia totalis/universalis scalp especially showed more expanded CD8+ clones than normal scalp. Researchers reported that TCR sharing among patients proved less clear than in mice, possibly HLA-linked.

To note about this clone: The antigen is unknown.

Extraction and reverse transcription of RNA yielded cDNA as the sequencing template. The data were produced by immunoSEQ multiplex PCR, yet TCRdb's version contains in-frame clones alone and is incomplete. The data contain 140,000 or so clones, less than 65% of them seen just once; the ten biggest clones take up around 34%. PBMCs yielded sorted CD4+ and CD8+ T cells. Germline values: CDR1 SQVTM, CDR2 ANQGSEA. Trimming took 4 bases from V and 8 from J; bases not matched to a gene: 6. The CDR3 covers 12 residues. The chain combines TRBV29-1 with TRBJ1-2, with 8 positions matching TRBD1. The receptor was isolated from a human donor in good health. Material for sequencing was CD8+ T cells sorted from blood. CDR3 residues: CSVATGGNGYTF. CDR3 sequence (DNA): TGCAGCGTTGCAACAGGGGGGAACGGCTACACCTTC.